What follows describes a single TCR beta chain. This clonotype was observed a handful of times. Its cognate antigen has yet to be identified. The input lacks base qualities; no much larger clone sits a single base away. Explained via the paper, the treatment or condition label denotes: in vitro stimulation with specific CMV peptide epitopes to enrich CMV-specific T cells. The germline V gene encodes CDR1 LNHDA and CDR2 SQIVND (reference sequence). Cut back by 10 bases and 6 bases, the V and J ends lie 24 bases apart. The CDR3 runs 15 amino acids, cysteine and phenylalanine included. Of all the DNA, just the CDR3 is kept, 45 bases in frame from base 1. The instrument given in TCRdb is Illumina HiSeq 1500. TCRdb took the public reads, trimmed them with fastp at Q25, ran MiXCR for clone calling and kept in-frame beta chains. Here each entry gathers all rows of one CDR3 protein and keeps the most common genes and DNA. This sample gives some 130,000 distinct CDR3 sequences in total; 25% to 35% of them show up just once. Roughly half of the sample is taken by the ten largest.

This entry comes from a study of T cell repertoires in cytomegalovirus infection (dated by TCRdb to about 2019). A note on the overall study: Alongside well-studied HLA-B-restricted epitopes, the peptide stimulations were aimed at recently identified HLA-C-restricted CMV epitopes, whose presentation resists viral immunomodulation. Because public TCR beta signatures pointed to carriage of CMV infection together with the matching HLA type, the HLA type of each donor mattered for the analysis.

Overall study outcomes, separate from this receptor: The ex vivo response was dominated by HLA-C-restricted CMV-specific TCR beta clonotypes, which also provided the single most frequent clonotype in two of eight donors. Cumulative frequency of public TCR beta family members discriminated carriers of CMV infection plus the relevant HLA type in this cohort and an independent approximately 350-donor cohort.

The chain employs TRBV19 and TRBJ1-1, with a weak D call of TRBD1 (6 bases match). The receptor's source is a human donor in good health (CMV status not recorded). Some clones in this sample may be carry-over from other donors' samples. Sequenced material: CD8+ T cells from cultured PBMCs, taken from culture after CMV antigen stimulation. The bases are TGTGCCACCCGACTCGCAATCGTACAGGGCGCTGAAGCTTTCTTT. Its protein is CATRLAIVQGAEAFF.